This entry lists 2 T cell receptor beta chains sequenced from one sample in a study of shared clonotypes between healthy human individuals. The table came from immunoSEQ multiplex PCR; TCRdb's copy has only in-frame clones and leaves some out. The repertoire includes millions of clones, just over 90% of them detected once, and under 0.15% sits in the top ten. The sequenced sample was naive CD4+ T cells sorted from blood. Subset in this sample: CD45RA+ positively selected. These receptors originate from a man aged 18 to 30 in good health.

This chain uses TRBV11-1 with TRBJ2-2; TRBD2 matches at 8 bases. The CDR3 runs to 15 residues. V was pared by 7 bases and J by 4 bases, with 8 bases of the junction left unmatched. Germline V lookup: CDR1 SGHAT, CDR2 FQDESV (reference sequence). Here the CDR3 reads CASTLTGTSTGELFF. Here the CDR3 DNA reads TGTGCCAGCACCCTAACCGGGACTAGCACCGGGGAGCTGTTTTTT.

The chain carries TRBV21-1 and TRBJ2-1. TRBV21-1 is given as a pseudogene. This CDR3 region has 10 residues. The CDR3 nucleotides read TGTGCCAGCAACCACAATGAGCAGTTCTTC. It translates to CASNHNEQFF.